The rows below give T cell receptor beta chains drawn from one sample of a study of blood T cell repertoires in COVID-19. Method: immunoSEQ multiplex PCR; TCRdb's copy keeps in-frame clones and lacks some. The sample includes 180,000 or so clones, 81% of them seen just once. The source material was peripheral blood. The receptors were gathered from an elderly woman with COVID-19, enrolled during active disease. The CDR3 runs from the conserved cysteine through the conserved F or W. The D gene is left open where the match is weak. Only some rows state a clone size, as once, few, many or a class for expanded clones.

clone size	V gene	J gene	D gene	CDR3 protein	CDR3 DNA
.	TRBV29-1	TRBJ2-7	.	CSVEGGVGEQYF	TGCAGCGTTGAAGGGGGGGTTGGGGAGCAGTACTTC
.	TRBV5-1	TRBJ2-7	TRBD1	CASSGQGAYEQYF	TGCGCCAGCAGCGGCCAGGGGGCCTACGAGCAGTACTTC
.	TRBV9	TRBJ2-1	TRBD2	CASSVDPAGGPGAFF	TGTGCCAGCAGCGTAGATCCAGCGGGAGGGCCTGGGGCGTTCTTC
.	TRBV6-1	TRBJ2-7	.	CASSETPSPHYEQYF	TGTGCCAGCAGTGAAACCCCTAGCCCGCACTACGAGCAGTACTTC
.	TRBV13	TRBJ2-5	.	CASSLRQVQETQYF	TGTGCCAGCAGCCTCCGACAGGTCCAAGAGACCCAGTACTTC
few	TRBV5-6	TRBJ1-5	TRBD1	CASRPGTEDQPQHF	TGTGCCAGCAGGCCCGGGACAGAGGATCAGCCCCAGCATTTT
few	TRBV7-2	TRBJ2-7	.	CASSSRVYEQYF	TGTGCCAGCAGCTCCAGGGTCTACGAGCAGTACTTC
.	TRBV6-5	TRBJ1-1	TRBD1	CASSYSGTGPTEAFF	TGTGCCAGCAGTTACTCAGGGACAGGCCCCACTGAAGCTTTCTTT
many	TRBV11-2	TRBJ2-1	.	CASSLGSGAYNEQFF	TGTGCCAGCAGCTTAGGTAGCGGAGCCTACAATGAGCAGTTCTTC
once	TRBV7-9	TRBJ2-7	.	CASSLARTAYEQYF	TGTGCCAGCAGCTTAGCCAGGACAGCCTACGAGCAGTACTTC
.	TRBV5-1	TRBJ1-1	.	CASSGGAEAFF	TGCGCCAGCAGTGGGGGGGCTGAAGCTTTCTTT
.	TRBV5-6	TRBJ2-1	.	CASSLGRWEDEQFF	TGTGCCAGCAGCTTGGGTCGGTGGGAGGATGAGCAGTTCTTC
.	TRBV4-1	TRBJ2-1	TRBD2	CASSPGLAGGEEQFF	TGCGCCAGCAGCCCGGGACTAGCGGGAGGGGAAGAGCAGTTCTTC
.	TRBV29-1	TRBJ1-2	.	CSVEAAGNAYGYTF	TGCAGCGTTGAAGCTGCGGGGAACGCCTATGGCTACACCTTC
.	TRBV3-1/TRBV3-2	TRBJ2-7	TRBD1	CASSQDRFSYEQYF	TGTGCCAGCAGCCAGGACAGGTTCTCCTACGAGCAGTACTTC
.	TRBV19	TRBJ2-1	TRBD1	CASSPLRTGGYNEQFF	TGTGCCAGTAGTCCCCTCCGGACAGGGGGTTACAATGAGCAGTTCTTC
.	TRBV5-6	TRBJ1-2	.	CASSLQGYGYTF	TGTGCCAGCAGCTTGCAGGGGTATGGCTACACCTTC
once	TRBV5-1	TRBJ1-4	.	CASSLGGAWTEGEKLFF	TGCGCCAGCAGCTTGGGGGGTGCGTGGACGGAGGGTGAAAAACTGTTTTTT
.	TRBV19	TRBJ1-5	.	CASTPWGETQPQHF	TGTGCCAGTACCCCGTGGGGAGAAACTCAGCCCCAGCATTTT
.	TRBV7-2	TRBJ1-2	.	CASSLGGFQNYGYTF	TGTGCCAGCAGCTTAGGAGGGTTTCAAAACTATGGCTACACCTTC
.	TRBV9	TRBJ2-5	.	CASSPGTLQETQYF	TGTGCCAGCAGCCCCGGGACACTCCAAGAGACCCAGTACTTC
.	TRBV7-2	TRBJ2-2	TRBD2	CASQTSGRNTGELFF	TGTGCCAGTCAGACTAGCGGGAGGAACACCGGGGAGCTGTTTTTT
.	TRBV7-3	TRBJ2-2	.	CASSLLGQNNTGELFF	TGTGCCAGCAGCTTACTGGGGCAGAACAACACCGGGGAGCTGTTTTTT
.	TRBV15	TRBJ2-7	.	CATSRDQQGYEQYF	TGTGCCACCAGCAGAGATCAGCAGGGCTACGAGCAGTACTTC
.	TRBV27	TRBJ2-3	.	CASSSPHSGSFTDTQYF	TGTGCCAGCAGTTCCCCCCATAGCGGTTCATTCACAGATACGCAGTATTTT
.	TRBV5-4	TRBJ2-3	TRBD1	CASSQRTGPDTQYF	TGTGCCAGCAGCCAACGGACAGGTCCAGATACGCAGTATTTT
.	TRBV9	TRBJ2-5	.	CASSPNQETQYF	TGTGCCAGCAGCCCAAACCAAGAGACCCAGTACTTC
.	TRBV28	TRBJ2-5	.	CASGLQAGQETQYF	TGTGCCAGCGGACTGCAGGCGGGACAAGAGACCCAGTACTTC
.	TRBV29-1	TRBJ1-1	TRBD1	CSVDKMGQMNTEAFF	TGCAGCGTTGATAAGATGGGACAGATGAACACTGAAGCTTTCTTT
.	TRBV5-1	TRBJ1-6	.	CASSLTGSSPLHF	TGCGCCAGCAGCTTAACGGGATCCTCACCCCTCCACTTT
.	TRBV18	TRBJ2-7	TRBD1	CASSPGTGGYEQYF	TGTGCCAGCTCACCAGGGACAGGGGGTTACGAGCAGTACTTC
once	TRBV3-1/TRBV3-2	TRBJ1-6	.	CASSQDRTGSPLHF	TGTGCCAGCAGCCAAGATAGGACGGGATCACCCCTCCACTTT
.	TRBV12-3/TRBV12-4	TRBJ1-2	.	CASRGTANYGYTF	TGTGCCAGCAGAGGGACTGCAAACTATGGCTACACCTTC
.	TRBV6-4	TRBJ2-3	TRBD2	CASSSRGGTTDTQYF	TGTGCCAGCAGTTCCCGGGGGGGAACCACAGATACGCAGTATTTT
.	TRBV15	TRBJ2-5	.	CATSRDRRGETQYF	TGTGCCACCAGCAGAGATCGCCGGGGGGAGACCCAGTACTTC
.	TRBV30	TRBJ2-1	.	CAWSVAASITYNEQFF	TGTGCCTGGAGTGTAGCGGCCTCCATTACCTACAATGAGCAGTTCTTC
once	TRBV19	TRBJ1-1	.	CASTPMGTTNTEAFF	TGTGCCAGTACTCCCATGGGGACAACGAACACTGAAGCTTTCTTT
.	TRBV6-2/TRBV6-3	TRBJ1-2	TRBD1	CASSGTDYGYTF	TGTGCCAGCAGTGGGACAGACTATGGCTACACCTTC
.	TRBV27	TRBJ1-1	TRBD1	CASSFQGAEVMNTEAFF	TGTGCCAGCAGTTTCCAGGGGGCTGAAGTGATGAACACTGAAGCTTTCTTT
once	TRBV1	TRBJ2-1	.	CTSSQGLGRSGEQFF	TGCACCAGCAGCCAAGGTCTCGGCCGGTCGGGTGAGCAGTTCTTC
.	TRBV27	TRBJ1-6	.	CASSSWQNNSPLHF	TGTGCCAGCAGTTCGTGGCAGAATAATTCACCCCTCCACTTT
.	TRBV7-8	TRBJ2-1	TRBD2	CASSPPTSGSWNEQFF	TGTGCCAGCAGCCCACCGACTAGCGGGAGCTGGAATGAGCAGTTCTTC
.	TRBV13	TRBJ2-7	TRBD1	CASSLSSGTGREQYF	TGTGCCAGCAGCTTAAGTTCCGGGACAGGGCGCGAGCAGTACTTC
.	TRBV7-6	TRBJ2-3	TRBD2	CASSPGTRRTMSTDTQYF	TGTGCCAGCAGTCCCGGGACTAGGCGAACTATGAGCACAGATACGCAGTATTTT
.	TRBV7-6	TRBJ2-7	.	CASSTLDRAEAYEQYF	TGTGCCAGCAGCACACTTGACAGAGCCGAGGCCTACGAGCAGTACTTC
.	TRBV10-3	TRBJ1-1	TRBD1	CAISRSGTANTEAFF	TGTGCCATCAGCAGATCCGGGACAGCGAACACTGAAGCTTTCTTT
.	TRBV5-5	TRBJ1-1	.	CASSFTVNTEAFF	TGTGCCAGCAGCTTTACAGTGAACACTGAAGCTTTCTTT
.	TRBV5-6	TRBJ2-7	TRBD2	CASSLGLAGGNNEQYF	TGTGCCAGCAGCTTGGGTCTAGCGGGAGGTAATAACGAGCAGTACTTC
few	TRBV23-1	TRBJ1-4	.	CASNPGDRGITLFF	TGCGCCAGCAACCCCGGTGACAGAGGAATTACACTGTTTTTT
once	TRBV2	TRBJ1-3	.	CASRPRGVSGNTIYF	TGTGCCAGCAGACCCCGGGGGGTCTCCGGAAACACCATATATTTT
.	TRBV11-3	TRBJ2-2	.	CASSYLSGAGELFF	TGTGCCAGCAGCTACTTATCGGGGGCCGGGGAGCTGTTTTTT
.	TRBV19	TRBJ2-5	.	CASSEVAETQYF	TGTGCCAGTAGTGAAGTAGCGGAGACCCAGTACTTC
few	TRBV27	TRBJ2-1	.	CASSFRGYNEQFF	TGTGCCAGCAGTTTCCGGGGGTACAATGAGCAGTTCTTC
.	TRBV5-1	TRBJ1-2	.	CASSQDVGKGYGYTF	TGCGCCAGCAGCCAGGATGTGGGAAAGGGGTATGGCTACACCTTC
.	TRBV28	TRBJ2-7	TRBD1	CASRRQGRSYEQYF	TGTGCCAGCAGACGACAGGGGCGAAGCTACGAGCAGTACTTC
.	TRBV7-9	TRBJ2-3	.	CASSVGTDTQYF	TGTGCCAGCAGCGTCGGCACAGATACGCAGTATTTT
.	TRBV2	TRBJ2-7	.	CASSELGSGTPYEQYF	TGTGCCAGCAGTGAACTCGGTAGCGGTACACCCTACGAGCAGTACTTC